The next 5 T cell receptor beta chains were all read from a single sample in a study of T cells in women clearing cervical HPV infection. This table comes from immunoSEQ multiplex PCR, and its TCRdb copy is limited to in-frame clones, with some not included. This sample's table reports about 20,000 clones. The sequenced sample was blood buffy coat. The origin of the receptors is a woman aged 18 to 69 with a cervical HPV16 infection that either progressed to CIN3+ or cleared (not recorded which).

Incomplete CDR3 DNA: TGTGCCAGCAGCTTAGAAGGGGTCGAAGGTGGTACG. It yields the protein CASSLEGVEGGT. The CDR3, in full, reads CASSLEGVEGGTQYF. The chain combines TRBV11-2 with TRBJ2-3, with a possible D match to TRBD1 (5 bases). The read ends 3 residues early relative to the CDR3; the germline J gene fills the gap. The CDR3 spans 15 residues. CDR1 is SGHAT and CDR2 is FQNNGV in the germline V gene. The V end was cut by 0 bases, the J end by 8 bases, with 15 bases between.

The CDR3 bases that were read are TGCAGTGCTAGAGTCGGACTAGCGGGAGACTCCTACAATGAG. Translation: CSARVGLAGDSYNE. The full CDR3 protein reads CSARVGLAGDSYNEQFF. The genes are TRBV20-1 and TRBJ2-1; 13 positions match TRBD2. The read ends 3 residues early relative to the CDR3; the germline J gene fills the gap. This CDR3 contains 17 residues. Germline V CDR1 and CDR2: DFQATT, SNEGSKA (reference sequence). With V trimmed by 1 base and J by 0 bases, 3 bases remained unmatched.

A remark on this clone: The missing CDR3 end, 3 residues past where the read stops, is filled in from the germline J gene. This rearrangement joins TRBV6-2 or TRBV6-3 to TRBJ1-5; possible D gene TRBD1, 5 bases. The V end was cut by 4 bases, the J end by 7 bases, with 11 bases between. CDR1 is MNHEY and CDR2 is SVGEGT in the germline V gene. The length of the CDR3 is 13 residues. CDR3 DNA, as far as it was read: TGTGCCAGCAGTTTCAGGGTTGGCCAGCCC. Translating gives CASSFRVGQP. The whole CDR3 is CASSFRVGQPQHF.

Concerning this clone: The read ends 3 residues shy of where the CDR3 ends; the end is completed using the germline J gene. The chain uses TRBV2 and TRBJ2-5, with D tentatively TRBD1 or TRBD2 (5 bases each). Germline assignment: CDR1 SNHLY and CDR2 FYNNEI. V was shortened by 7 bases and J by 5 bases, with 8 bases between the two germline ends. The CDR3 sequence is 11 residues long. CDR3 region: CASTGSETQYF. Partial CDR3 DNA: TGTGCCAGCACAGGGAGTGAGACC. The whole variable domain, remainder taken from reference TRBV2 and TRBJ2-5, is EPEVTQTPSHQVTQMGQEVILRCVPISNHLYFYWYRQILGQKVEFLVSFYNNEISEKSEIFDDQFSVERPDGSNFTLKIRSTKLEDSAMYFCASTGSETQYFGPGTRLLVL.

On this clone itself: The read finishes 3 residues shy of the CDR3 end, and the germline J gene is used to complete it. This rearrangement joins TRBV2 to TRBJ2-3; the D is unclear. V was trimmed by 5 bases and J by 7 bases, leaving 7 bases between them. Looked up from germline, CDR1 is SNHLY and CDR2 is FYNNEI. The CDR3 totals 11 residues. The CDR3 DNA, read in part, is TGTGCCAGCAGTAGGCAGAATACG. It yields the protein CASSRQNT. The whole CDR3 protein is CASSRQNTQYF.